Listed here are 29 T cell receptor beta chains from one sample, sequenced in a study of spatial heterogeneity in lung cancer. Their target antigens are unknown. Overall study results and limits: One measure, the expanded intratumoral alpha and beta TCR count, tracked tumor mutation counts.

TCRdb passed the 5' RACE reads through MiXCR, listing each CDR3 protein once. The sample holds some 6,500 distinct CDR3 sequences, 12% to 15% seen once. Time point: sample taken at primary tumor resection. The input for sequencing was lung tumor tissue, taken at surgery. These receptors were obtained from a male donor with early-stage non-small cell lung cancer.

V is TRBV28 and J is TRBJ2-7; possible D gene TRBD2, 5 bases. The CDR3 length is 11 residues. Germline-derived CDR1 and CDR2 are MDHEN and SYDVKM. The V end was cut by 6 bases, the J end by 10 bases, with 13 bases between. CDR3 in amino acids: CASSQPEVQYF. CDR3 bases: TGTGCCAGCAGCCAACCGGAGGTTCAGTACTTC.

V is TRBV3-1 and J is TRBJ2-7, with 9 bases identical to TRBD1. V shed 1 base, J shed 5 bases, and the junction held 12 bases outside the gene matches. CDR1 LGHDT and CDR2 YNNKEL come from the germline V gene (reference sequence). The CDR3 runs to 17 residues. CDR3 bases: TGTGCCAGCAGCCAAGGAGATTCGAGGGACAGGGTTCACGAGCAGTACTTC. Translation gives CASSQGDSRDRVHEQYF.

Many counts were recorded for this clonotype. The V and J genes are TRBV12-3 or TRBV12-4 and TRBJ2-5, with TRBD1 matching 9 bases. CDR3 length: 15 amino acids. V shed 7 bases and J 0 bases; nucleotides not matched to a gene: 6. The DNA for the CDR3 is TGTGCCAGCATCCCAACAGGGGGCTACCAAGAGACCCAGTACTTC. Its protein is CASIPTGGYQETQYF.

This clonotype was counted a few times. The rearrangement links TRBV29-1 to TRBJ2-5; TRBD1 agrees at 12 bases. This CDR3 comprises 15 residues. V shed 8 bases and J 1 base; nucleotides not matched to a gene: 8. CDR1 and CDR2 (germline): SQVTM, ANQGSEA. Here the CDR3 DNA reads TGCAGCCCGGGACAGGGGGCGCAGACCCAAGAGACCCAGTACTTC. Residues: CSPGQGAQTQETQYF.

Sample share makes this clonotype medium-sized. This sequence joins TRBV3-1 and TRBJ2-5; D tentatively reads TRBD1 or TRBD2 (5 bases each). The CDR3 contains 17 residues. Trimming left V 1 base short and J 2 bases short, with 17 bases between. CDR1 and CDR2 (germline): LGHDT, YNNKEL (reference sequence). CDR3: CASSQAAGYRRQETQYF. In nucleotides, the CDR3 is TGTGCCAGCAGCCAAGCGGCCGGATACAGGAGGCAAGAGACCCAGTACTTC.

This clonotype was recorded only once. The genes are TRBV6-2 or TRBV6-3 and TRBJ2-7; D might be TRBD2 (6 bases). Per the germline V gene, CDR1 is MNHEY and CDR2 is SVGEGT. The CDR3 covers 13 residues. Trimming took 3 bases from V and 2 from J, leaving 8 bases between them. The CDR3 bases are TGTGCCAGCAGTTATCGGGGGACCTACGAGCAGTACTTC. This codes for CASSYRGTYEQYF.

This clonotype was found many times. This chain joins TRBV28 and TRBJ2-3, with TRBD1 as a possible D gene (7 bases). Trimming cost V 7 bases and J 3 bases, with 26 bases left between them. CDR1 and CDR2 (germline): MDHEN, SYDVKM. CDR3 length equals 18 residues. Written as DNA, the CDR3 is TGTGCCAGCATCCCAGCCGGGACAGAAATAAGCGGGACAGATACGCAGTATTTT. Translated, it gives CASIPAGTEISGTDTQYF.

This clonotype was seen at least ten times. This chain links TRBV7-2 with TRBJ2-7, with TRBD2 matching 8 bases. CDR3 length: 15 amino acids. Germline CDR1 and CDR2: SGHTA and FQGNSA. J was trimmed by 6 bases and V by 5 bases; bases with no gene match: 12. Written as DNA, the CDR3 is TGTGCCAGCAGCCCCCCGGGACTAGTTTCATCCGAGCAGTACTTC. As protein: CASSPPGLVSSEQYF.

By share, this clonotype counts as medium-sized. V usage is TRBV7-2 and J usage is TRBJ2-5; no clear D. This CDR3 is built from 13 residues. The V gene lost 2 bases and the J gene lost 5 bases, with 9 bases spanning the gap. Germline CDR1 SGHTA, CDR2 FQGNSA. CDR3: CASSLLGLETQYF. CDR3 coding DNA: TGTGCCAGCAGCTTATTAGGGTTGGAGACCCAGTACTTC.

The chain recombines TRBV23-1 with TRBJ2-1; D ambiguous. TRBV23-1 is an ORF, with its function uncertain. There are 13 residues in the CDR3. Trimming removed 3 bases at V and 8 bases at J, with 11 bases between. CDR3 sequence reads: CASSHQYWHEQFF. The CDR3, as DNA: TGCGCCAGCAGTCACCAATATTGGCATGAGCAGTTCTTC.

This clonotype appeared many times. The V gene is TRBV3-1, the J gene TRBJ2-3, with D unresolved. The V gene lost 2 bases and the J gene lost 0 bases, with 0 bases spanning the gap. The germline CDR1 and CDR2 sequences are LGHDT and YNNKEL (reference sequence). CDR3 length equals 12 residues. The CDR3 reads CASSQSTDTQYF. The CDR3 coding sequence is TGTGCCAGCAGCCAAAGCACAGATACGCAGTATTTT.

In this sample, this clonotype is medium-sized. J is TRBJ2-5 and V is TRBV29-1; D not certain. The CDR3 consists of 10 residues. Trimming removed 7 bases at V and 2 bases at J, with 5 bases between. The V gene's germline CDR1 is SQVTM and CDR2 ANQGSEA. Here the CDR3 reads CSAEQETQYF. In DNA, the CDR3 is TGCAGCGCTGAGCAAGAGACCCAGTACTTC.

This clonotype is medium-sized by share. V is TRBV2 and J is TRBJ2-1; either TRBD1 or TRBD2 may supply D (5 bases each). CDR3 length: 12 residues. Trimming took 5 bases from V and 12 from J, leaving 14 bases between them. Germline V gives CDR1 SNHLY, CDR2 FYNNEI. CDR3 region: CASSITGRRQFF. For the CDR3, the DNA is TGTGCCAGCAGTATTACGGGACGGCGGCAGTTCTTC.

This clonotype was observed a few times. The V and J genes are TRBV4-2 and TRBJ2-1; D possibly corresponds to TRBD2 (5 bases). Trimming pared 7 bases from V and 10 bases from J, leaving 11 bases between. This CDR3 has 11 residues. The germline gives CDR1 LGHNA, CDR2 YNFKEQ. CDR3 in DNA: TGTGCCAGCATGCGGGTCAGAGAGCAGTTCTTC. Translated: CASMRVREQFF.

By frequency in the sample, this clonotype is medium-sized (0.01 to 0.1%). V and J are TRBV4-2 and TRBJ2-7, with TRBD2 matching 8 bases. J lost 3 bases, V lost 11 bases, and 12 bases had no gene match. This CDR3 contains 14 residues. Germline V lookup: CDR1 LGHNA, CDR2 YNFKEQ. The CDR3 reads CASGGAPPNYEQYF. In DNA form, the CDR3 reads TGTGCCTCCGGGGGGGCCCCACCTAACTACGAGCAGTACTTC.

Within the sample, this clonotype is medium-sized. The J gene is TRBJ2-7, the V gene TRBV20-1; D call uncertain. The CDR3 length is 13 residues. Trimming shortened V by 7 bases and J by 2 bases, and 15 bases separated the two germline ends. Germline V gives CDR1 DFQATT, CDR2 SNEGSKA (reference sequence). DNA of the CDR3: TGCAGTGTTGGTACGGGCGGAGCCTACGAGCAGTACTTC. It yields the protein CSVGTGGAYEQYF.

By share of the sample, this clonotype is medium-sized (0.01 to 0.1%). The chain uses TRBV10-3 and TRBJ2-3, with 16 bases that match TRBD2. The CDR3 sequence is 19 residues long. With 3 bases clipped from V and 1 base from J, the junction kept 7 bases outside the gene matches. Germline-derived CDR1 and CDR2 are ENHRY and SYGVKD. The CDR3 bases are TGTGCCATCAGTGACGGGACTAGCGGGAGGGCCAGAGGCACAGATACGCAGTATTTT. Its protein product is CAISDGTSGRARGTDTQYF.

This clonotype was seen at least ten times. This rearrangement joins TRBV10-2 to TRBJ2-3; the match to TRBD2 covers 8 bases. V dropped 3 bases and J dropped 0; count of bases not matched to a gene: 11. The CDR3 length is 18 residues. Germline assignment: CDR1 WSHSY and CDR2 SAAADI. Here the CDR3 reads CASSEGVRGGRSTDTQYF. CDR3 nucleotides: TGCGCCAGCAGTGAAGGGGTCCGGGGGGGCCGTAGCACAGATACGCAGTATTTT.

Relative to its sample, this clonotype is medium-sized (0.01 to 0.1%). The chain uses TRBV11-2 and TRBJ1-1; D is possibly TRBD1 (5 bases). The CDR3 runs 15 residues. Germline V gives CDR1 SGHAT, CDR2 FQNNGV. The V gene lost 5 bases and the J gene lost 2 bases, with 15 bases spanning the gap. CDR3 in amino acids: CASSPSRGGNTEAFF. The DNA for the CDR3 is TGTGCCAGCAGCCCATCCCGGGGGGGAAACACTGAAGCTTTCTTT. Using reference TRBV11-2 and TRBJ1-1 for the parts outside the CDR3, the full variable domain is EAGVAQSPRYKIIEKRQSVAFWCNPISGHATLYWYQQILGQGPKLLIQFQNNGVVDDSQLPKDRFSAERLKGVDSTLKIQPAKLEDSAVYLCASSPSRGGNTEAFFGQGTRLTVV.

This clonotype is deemed medium-sized. V and J are TRBV20-1 and TRBJ2-4, with 7 bases lining up with TRBD1. This CDR3 spans 14 amino acids. Germline V gene lookup returns CDR1 DFQATT and CDR2 SNEGSKA (reference sequence). Trimming took 0 bases from V and 5 from J; bases not matched to a gene: 4. CDR3 nucleotides: TGCAGTGCTAGAGAGTGGCAGGGGGAAAACATTCAGTACTTC. Amino acid sequence: CSAREWQGENIQYF.

This clonotype is medium-sized in the sample. This rearrangement joins TRBV5-6 to TRBJ2-7; no clear D. The CDR3 extends over 16 amino acids. Germline-derived CDR1 and CDR2 are SGHDT and YYEEEE. Trimming left V 3 bases short and J 0 bases short, with 16 bases between. The CDR3 sequence: CASSSEVGSGSYEQYF. The CDR3 bases are TGTGCCAGCAGCTCCGAGGTGGGGTCGGGCTCCTACGAGCAGTACTTC. The full variable domain, its missing parts supplied by reference TRBV5-6 and TRBJ2-7, is DAGVTQSPTHLIKTRGQQVTLRCSPKSGHDTVSWYQQALGQGPQFIFQYYEEEERQRGNFPDRFSGHQFPNYSSELNVNALLLGDSALYLCASSSEVGSGSYEQYFGPGTRLTVT.

This clonotype is medium-sized (0.01 to 0.1%) by share. The chain couples TRBV27 to TRBJ2-2; 7 nucleotides match TRBD1. Losses at the gene ends were 4 bases for V and 3 bases for J; bases not matched to a gene: 11. The germline gives CDR1 MNHEY, CDR2 SMNVEV (reference sequence). There are 17 residues in the CDR3. The CDR3 region has the DNA TGTGCCAGCAGTTCTCCCTTTCGACAGGGTTACACCGGGGAGCTGTTTTTT. Amino acid sequence: CASSSPFRQGYTGELFF.

This clonotype was counted ten times or more. This rearrangement joins TRBV6-1 to TRBJ1-1; no firm D call. The CDR3 consists of 10 residues. The germline V gene has CDR1 MNHNS and CDR2 SASEGT. Trimming took 5 bases from V and 7 from J, leaving 5 bases between them. The CDR3 loop is CASSFDEAFF. The DNA for the CDR3 is TGTGCCAGCAGTTTTGATGAAGCTTTCTTT.

This clonotype has a count of ten or more. The gene calls are TRBV28 and TRBJ2-3; 12 bases are shared with TRBD2. The V and J ends lost 5 bases and 3 bases, in that order; junction bases with no gene match: 3. This CDR3 spans 15 amino acids. Germline V gene data show CDR1 as MDHEN and CDR2 as SYDVKM. The chain's CDR3 is CASSLGTSGTDTQYF. The CDR3 DNA sequence: TGTGCCAGCAGTCTCGGGACTAGCGGGACAGATACGCAGTATTTT. The variable domain in full, with the rest retrieved from reference TRBV28 and TRBJ2-3, is DVKVTQSSRYLVKRTGEKVFLECVQDMDHENMFWYRQDPGLGLRLIYFSYDVKMKEKGDIPEGYSVSREKKERFSLILESASTNQTSMYLCASSLGTSGTDTQYFGPGTRLTVL.

This clonotype has ten or more counts. The chain couples TRBV6-6 to TRBJ2-4; the match to TRBD2 covers 8 bases. V trimming: 2 bases; J trimming: 1 base; junction bases outside the gene matches: 10. The germline V gene encodes CDR1 MNHNY and CDR2 SVGAGI (reference sequence). The CDR3 sequence is 18 residues long. The DNA for the CDR3 is TGTGCCAGCAGTTACACGGGAGGGCCCTCGAATGCCAAAAACATTCAGTACTTC. It translates to CASSYTGGPSNAKNIQYF.

This clonotype came up many times. The chain recombines TRBV7-9 with TRBJ2-1; 9 nucleotides match TRBD1. The CDR3 totals 15 residues. Unmatched junction bases numbered 8, after V lost 5 bases and J lost 6 bases. Germline V CDR1 and CDR2: SEHNR, FQNEAQ (reference sequence). CDR3 loop: CASSRGQGDVNEQFF. The CDR3, as DNA: TGTGCCAGCAGCCGGGGACAGGGTGATGTCAATGAGCAGTTCTTC.

This clonotype is classed as medium-sized (0.01 to 0.1%). The chain uses TRBV3-1 and TRBJ2-1; D is perhaps TRBD1 or TRBD2 (5 bases each). Trimming stripped 0 bases from V and 4 bases from J, with 10 bases between. Germline loops: CDR1 LGHDT, CDR2 YNNKEL (reference sequence). The CDR3 is 15 residues long. The CDR3 region is CASSQEGTGYNEQFF. CDR3 DNA sequence: TGTGCCAGCAGCCAAGAAGGGACCGGGTACAATGAGCAGTTCTTC.

This clonotype is medium-sized within its sample. V and J are TRBV6-6 and TRBJ1-1, with TRBD1 as a possible D gene (6 bases). This CDR3 is built from 17 residues. Germline CDR1 MNHNY, CDR2 SVGAGI (reference sequence). Trimming removed 6 bases from V and 0 bases from J, with 20 bases in between. The CDR3 sequence: CASRAWGGGDLNTEAFF. CDR3 bases: TGTGCCAGCAGAGCCTGGGGCGGGGGCGATTTGAACACTGAAGCTTTCTTT.

This clonotype came up many times. The chain carries TRBV2 and TRBJ1-1; no reliable D call. Trimming removed 0 bases from V and 0 bases from J, with 8 bases in between. The CDR3 loop spans 15 amino acids. From germline, CDR1 is SNHLY and CDR2 FYNNEI. CDR3: CASSEARVMNTEAFF. The CDR3, as DNA: TGTGCCAGCAGTGAAGCCCGGGTCATGAACACTGAAGCTTTCTTT.